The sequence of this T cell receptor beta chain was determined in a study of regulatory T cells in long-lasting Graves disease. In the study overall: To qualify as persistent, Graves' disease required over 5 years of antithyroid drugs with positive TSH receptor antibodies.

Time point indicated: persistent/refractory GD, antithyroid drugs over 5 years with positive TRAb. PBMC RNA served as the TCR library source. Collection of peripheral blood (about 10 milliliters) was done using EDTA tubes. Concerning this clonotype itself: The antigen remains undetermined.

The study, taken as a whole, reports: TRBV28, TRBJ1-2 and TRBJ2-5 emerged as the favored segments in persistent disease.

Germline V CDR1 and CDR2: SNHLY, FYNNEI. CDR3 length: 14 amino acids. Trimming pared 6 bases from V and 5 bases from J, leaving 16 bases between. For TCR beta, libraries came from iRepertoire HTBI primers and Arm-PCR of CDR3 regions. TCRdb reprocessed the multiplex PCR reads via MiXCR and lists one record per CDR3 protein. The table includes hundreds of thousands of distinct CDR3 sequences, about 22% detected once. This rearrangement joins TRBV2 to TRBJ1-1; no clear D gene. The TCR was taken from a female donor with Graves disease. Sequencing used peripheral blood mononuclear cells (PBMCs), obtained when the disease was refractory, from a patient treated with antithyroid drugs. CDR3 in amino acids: CASSLARQRTEAFF. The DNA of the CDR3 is TGTGCCAGCAGCTTGGCCCGCCAGAGGACTGAAGCTTTCTTT.